This T cell receptor beta chain came from a study of blood T cell repertoires in COVID-19. Study background: There were acute and convalescent COVID-19 samples, and they came from the United States, Italy and Spain. The cDNA or gDNA used as material had been derived from T cells, B-cell-depleted T cells, or PBMCs.

Data came from immunoSEQ multiplex PCR; TCRdb stores just in-frame clones and leaves some out. This sample yields about 200,000 clones, of which around 85% are seen a single time; 7.9% belongs to the top ten. The CDR3 loop spans 16 amino acids. Germline CDR1 reads SGHNT; CDR2 reads YENEEA. The J segment lost 5 bases and the V segment lost 4 bases, leaving 11 bases of the junction unmatched. This TCR was recovered from a woman over 75 with acute or convalescent COVID-19. The specimen was peripheral blood. This chain uses TRBV11-3 with TRBJ2-5; 9 nucleotides agree with TRBD2. CDR3 protein: CASSSRAAGGRETQYF. The CDR3 nucleotides read TGTGCCAGCAGCTCCCGGGCAGCGGGAGGTCGCGAGACCCAGTACTTC.